Shown below are 3 T cell receptor beta chains from a single sample sequenced in a study of shared clonotypes between healthy human individuals. Sequenced by immunoSEQ multiplex PCR; TCRdb stores in-frame clones only, minus some. The repertoire holds about 680,000 clones, with about 91% as singletons. CD45RO negativity and positive selection for CCR7 defined naive CD8 cells, a population that excluded terminally differentiated effector memory CD45RA+ cells. The source material was naive CD8+ T cells sorted from blood. These receptors all come from a man aged 25-40 years in good health.

The chain joins TRBV7-8 to TRBJ2-1; D is unresolved. This CDR3 has 16 amino acids. CDR1 and CDR2 from the germline V gene are SGHVS and FQNEAQ. V was pared by 1 base and J by 0 bases, with 10 bases between. CDR3 DNA: TGTGCCAGCAGCTTAGTAGGGCGGAGCTCCTACAATGAGCAGTTCTTC. Its protein is CASSLVGRSSYNEQFF.

The CDR3 bases are TGTGCCAGCAGTTCTAAACTAGCGGGAGATCATCCGGGAGAAAACATTCAGTACTTC. This codes for CASSSKLAGDHPGENIQYF. The chain links TRBV28 to TRBJ2-4, with 11 bases aligning to TRBD2. The length of the CDR3 is 19 residues. Germline CDR1 reads MDHEN; CDR2 reads SYDVKM. V was pared by 4 bases and J by 5 bases, with 16 bases of the junction left unmatched.

This clone was observed a single time. This chain joins TRBV7-9 and TRBJ2-7; D not resolved. CDR1 is SEHNR and CDR2 is FQNEAQ in the germline V gene (reference sequence). The CDR3 has 13 residues. V lost 0 bases and J 3 bases, leaving 6 bases between the germline ends. The CDR3 sequence: CASSLAMGYEQYF. In DNA form, the CDR3 reads TGTGCCAGCAGCTTAGCAATGGGCTACGAGCAGTACTTC.